Listed here is a single T cell receptor (beta chain). Its recognized antigen is unknown. No base-level quality is on record; no much larger clone is a single base apart. Measured from the cysteine to the phenylalanine, the CDR3 is 17 residues long. Just CDR3 DNA is preserved here, 51 bases in frame from base 1. Ends trimmed: V by 2 bases, J by 4 bases; bases unmatched to a gene: 12. CDR1 SGHAT and CDR2 FQNNGV are derived from the germline V gene. CD8 naive samples were obtained by positive selection for CCR7 among CD45RO-negative cells, yielding a CD45RA+CCR7+ population from which TemRA cells were excluded. The donors were healthy, HIV-negative adults with no recently reported acute infections or vaccinations. Every donor was a Caucasian adult residing in Nashville, Tennessee, USA. Blood was obtained by leukapheresis, after which PBMCs were separated by Ficoll-Histopaque density gradient centrifugation and cryopreserved in liquid nitrogen vapor phase. Analytical flow cytometry was used to check the purity and quantity of every magnetically sorted T cell population. Each sorted fraction had its genomic DNA isolated and then quantified by UV absorbance on a Nanodrop 2000c.

Using the deep immunoSEQ assay, TCR CDR3 regions were amplified from genomic DNA by multiplex PCR. Extracted genomic DNA from each cell subset was distributed evenly across all wells of several immunoSEQ 96-well plates, and each plate was treated as a replicate. For sorted subsets, 200 to 250 ng genomic DNA, equal to about 30,000 T cell genomes, was loaded into each replicate PCR. Purified libraries were quantified with a Qubit 3.0 fluorometer, sized on a Bioanalyzer 2100, and re-quantified with the KAPA Library Quantification kit. Every immunoSEQ 96-well plate was sequenced on a separate single-read 150-cycle Illumina NextSeq 550 flow cell. Under the source paper's analysis protocol: Because the immunoSEQ output included only junctional sequences and no quality scores, the filtering could not be the same as the filtering used for full-length reads. Sequences were annotated with PyIR, a Python wrapper for IgBLAST v1.9, using IMGT germline references to assign V/J genes and CDR3. Any read was removed if the V/J assignment was weak (E-value above 1e-6), the CDR3 was missing, or the read contained stop codons, out-of-frame junctions, or ambiguous translated residues. V3J clonotypes were defined as sequences sharing an identical inferred V gene, J gene, and CDR3 amino acid sequence. Percentage overlap between repertoires was calculated by dividing the number of shared unique clonotypes by the size of the smaller repertoire. Richness of each repertoire was evaluated using RTK rarefaction, the Chao1 estimator, and Recon v2.1 estimates of unobserved clonotypes. Generation probabilities for all TCRbeta clonotypes obtained by the gDNA method from a few donors were computed using OLGA. The source is immuneACCESS, and TCRdb retained only in-frame sequences with V and J called. Part of the clones is not carried over; for the studies checked, unresolved V genes explain less than half of this, and the remainder is unexplained. D and trimming come from the DNA, and the V and J calls and clone size come from that table. The sample table contains millions of clones; only one count was recorded for around 96% of them. The ten largest clonotypes hold approximately 1.2% of the sample.

This specimen comes from a study of shared clonotypes between healthy human individuals (TCRdb year 2020). Some background on the complete study: Two women and three men aged 18 to 49 years were included in the cohort. For each donor, CD4 naive and CD4 memory were each run on three plates, CD8 naive on two plates, and CD8 memory on one plate. The study deeply sequenced blood TCR repertoires of about 5 healthy adults to estimate repertoire size and the extent of clonotype sharing between individuals. Different laboratories and diverse techniques were used to prepare libraries and sequence TCR repertoires, to increase sequencing depth and limit assay-specific biases. Per donor, leukapheresis produced somewhere between about 0.94 and 9.5 billion PBMCs.

The full study reports these points: Sampling was restricted to blood, and TCR repertoires in tissue are likely to differ from TCR repertoires in blood. Across four donors, approximately 4.9% of naive CD4, approximately 3.5% of naive CD8, roughly 2.3% of memory CD4, and approximately 0.4% of memory CD8 clonotypes were shared. Pairwise subsampling led to the expectation that sequencing depth would affect the degree of clonotype sharing among donors. Compared with non-shared clonotypes, clonotypes shared by all four sorted-subset donors had higher generation probabilities. Because the study included a small number of donors, the genetic and exposure-history diversity represented was limited. Incomplete sequencing was indicated by rarefaction of sorted-subset datasets, despite the large sequencing depth. Naive subsets generally had larger estimated clonotype richness than memory subsets.

Sequenced input: naive CD8+ T cells sorted from blood. What this sample's cell subset or site label stands for: CD45RA+CCR7+. The source of this sequence is a man younger than 35 in good health. This receptor chain uses TRBV11-2 and TRBJ1-2; TRBD1 matches 8 bases in the middle. The sequence in DNA is TGTGCCAGCAGCTTATTACCGGGGCAGGGGGCAAGCTATGGCTACACCTTC. This encodes CASSLLPGQGASYGYTF.